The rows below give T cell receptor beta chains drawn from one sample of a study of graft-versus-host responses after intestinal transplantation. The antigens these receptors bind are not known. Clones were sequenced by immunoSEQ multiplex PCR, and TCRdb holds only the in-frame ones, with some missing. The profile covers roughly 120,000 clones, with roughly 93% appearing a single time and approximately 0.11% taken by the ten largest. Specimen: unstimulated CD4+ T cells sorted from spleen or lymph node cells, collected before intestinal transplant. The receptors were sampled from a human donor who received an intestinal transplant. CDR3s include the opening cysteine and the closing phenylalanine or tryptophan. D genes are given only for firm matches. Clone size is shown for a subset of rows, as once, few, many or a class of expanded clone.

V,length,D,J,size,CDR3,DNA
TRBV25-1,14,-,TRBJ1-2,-,CASSISGTPYGYTF,TGTGCCAGCAGTATCTCAGGGACCCCCTATGGCTACACCTTC
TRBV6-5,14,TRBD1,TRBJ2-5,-,CASRPDRAVETQYF,TGTGCCAGCAGACCCGACAGGGCGGTCGAGACCCAGTACTTC
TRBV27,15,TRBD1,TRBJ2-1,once,CASSSPGQGRNEQFF,TGTGCCAGCTCAAGCCCGGGACAGGGGCGCAATGAGCAGTTCTTC
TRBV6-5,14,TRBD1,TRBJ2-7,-,CASSPQTGAYEQYF,TGTGCCAGCAGCCCTCAGACAGGGGCCTACGAGCAGTACTTC
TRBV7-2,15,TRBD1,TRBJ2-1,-,CASSPRQGAYNEQFF,TGTGCCAGCAGCCCCCGACAGGGAGCCTACAATGAGCAGTTCTTC
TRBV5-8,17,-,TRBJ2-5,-,CASSLEIGAAFQETQYF,TGTGCCAGCAGCTTGGAGATTGGCGCGGCTTTTCAAGAGACCCAGTACTTC
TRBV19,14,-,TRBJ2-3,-,CASSIGGLGNTQYF,TGTGCCAGTAGTATCGGAGGCCTCGGGAATACGCAGTATTTT
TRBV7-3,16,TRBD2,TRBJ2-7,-,CASSLMPAGAPYEQYF,TGTGCCAGCAGCTTAATGCCAGCGGGAGCGCCGTACGAGCAGTACTTC
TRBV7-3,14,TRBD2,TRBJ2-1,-,CASSGGLGSNEQFF,TGTGCCAGCAGCGGGGGACTAGGCTCGAATGAGCAGTTCTTC
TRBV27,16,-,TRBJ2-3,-,CASSLTGVSRVDTQYF,TGTGCTAGCAGTTTAACCGGGGTCTCGAGGGTAGATACGCAGTATTTT
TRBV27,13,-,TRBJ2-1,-,CASSPSRGNEQFF,TGTGCCAGCAGTCCATCTAGGGGGAATGAGCAGTTCTTC
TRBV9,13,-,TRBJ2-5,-,CASSAGVQETQYF,TGTGCCAGCAGCGCGGGAGTCCAAGAGACCCAGTACTTC
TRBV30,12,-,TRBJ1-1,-,CAWSVGHAQAFF,TGTGCCTGGAGTGTAGGACACGCTCAAGCTTTCTTT
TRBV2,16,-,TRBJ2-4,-,CASSEHGQSIKNIQYF,TGTGCCAGCAGTGAACATGGACAGTCGATCAAAAACATTCAGTACTTC
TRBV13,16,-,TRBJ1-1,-,CASSLLAGGASTEAFF,TGTGCCAGCAGCTTACTAGCCGGGGGCGCGAGCACTGAAGCTTTCTTT
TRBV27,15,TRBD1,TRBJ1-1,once,CASSQRRGQGAEAFF,TGTGCCAGCAGCCAACGTCGGGGACAGGGGGCTGAAGCTTTCTTT